This entry lists 30 T cell receptor beta chains sequenced from one sample in a study of pediatric ulcerative colitis. Profiling relied on immunoSEQ multiplex PCR, and the TCRdb table lists in-frame clones only, not all of them. Of over 9,000 clones listed, 88% are singletons. The sample comprised blood. The receptors derive from a girl aged 10 to 17 with moderate ulcerative colitis.

The chain carries TRBV2 and TRBJ2-7, with a weak D call TRBD2 (5 bases). This CDR3 has 14 amino acids. Trimming pared 4 bases from V and 4 bases from J, leaving 14 bases between. Germline V gene data show CDR1 as SNHLY and CDR2 as FYNNEI. Written as DNA, the CDR3 is TGTGCCAGCAGTGTGGAGGTGATGGGATACGAGCAGTACTTC. Translated: CASSVEVMGYEQYF.

The CDR3 DNA sequence: TGTGCCAGCTCCCAGAGGCGCGGGAGCAATGTTCCAGATACGCAGTATTTT. This encodes CASSQRRGSNVPDTQYF. The rearrangement links TRBV28 to TRBJ2-3; TRBD2 matches at 7 bases. J was trimmed by 4 bases and V by 8 bases; bases with no gene match: 18. This CDR3 is 17 amino acids long. From germline, CDR1 is MDHEN and CDR2 SYDVKM.

This rearrangement joins TRBV28 to TRBJ2-1, with TRBD2 matching over 11 bases. The CDR3 is 18 residues long. Trimming at V came to 1 base and at J to 5 bases, leaving 10 bases not matched to a gene. Germline CDR1 MDHEN, CDR2 SYDVKM. The CDR3 bases are TGTGCCAGCAGTTTATCCCTTTTGGGACTAGCGGCCCACAATGAGCAGTTCTTC. It encodes CASSLSLLGLAAHNEQFF.

A few counts support this clone. Here the CDR3 reads CASKNRGGKLFF. The CDR3 bases are TGTGCCAGCAAGAACAGGGGAGGAAAACTGTTTTTT. The chain employs TRBV7-9 and TRBJ1-4, with TRBD1 identical over 7 bases. V gave up 7 bases and J gave up 10 bases; unmatched junction bases: 6. The CDR3 spans 12 residues. Per the germline V gene, CDR1 is SEHNR and CDR2 is FQNEAQ (reference sequence).

This rearrangement joins TRBV28 to TRBJ2-7, with D uncertain. Per germline, CDR1 MDHEN and CDR2 SYDVKM. The CDR3 runs 12 residues. The germline V and J ends were trimmed by 2 bases and 1 base, with 3 bases remaining between them. CDR3 nucleotide sequence: TGTGCCAGCAGTTTAAATTCCTACGAGCAGTACTTC. Its protein product is CASSLNSYEQYF.

This rearrangement joins TRBV10-2 to TRBJ2-7; no clear D. The CDR3 extends over 10 amino acids. Germline V gene lookup returns CDR1 WSHSY and CDR2 SAAADI. Deletions cut 8 bases from V and 6 bases from J, with 8 bases between. DNA of the CDR3: TGCGCCAGCGGGGAAGTCGAGCAGTACTTC. Translated, it gives CASGEVEQYF.

This sequence joins TRBV10-3 and TRBJ2-1, with 11 bases identical to TRBD2. The CDR3 extends over 14 amino acids. The trim removed 3 bases at V and 9 bases at J, leaving 4 bases unmatched. The germline gives CDR1 ENHRY, CDR2 SYGVKD. In DNA form, the CDR3 reads TGTGCCATCAGTGATAGCGGGGGGGCGGGTGAGCAGTTCTTC. It encodes CAISDSGGAGEQFF.

V and J are TRBV5-6 and TRBJ1-1, with 7 bases that match TRBD1. The ends lost 1 base at V and 4 bases at J; junction bases unmatched: 1. The CDR3 loop spans 13 amino acids. The germline V gene encodes CDR1 SGHDT and CDR2 YYEEEE. In DNA form, the CDR3 reads TGTGCCAGCAGCTTGCCAGGGGGCACTGAAGCTTTCTTT. Its translation: CASSLPGGTEAFF.

The gene calls are TRBV4-1 and TRBJ2-1; D is uncertain. The CDR3 contains 16 residues. Germline V gives CDR1 MGHRA, CDR2 YSYEKL. V was cut by 1 base and J by 8 bases, with 18 bases left in between. CDR3 protein: CASSQGHVVAGYEQFF. The CDR3 DNA follows: TGCGCCAGCAGCCAAGGTCATGTTGTGGCAGGCTATGAGCAGTTCTTC.

This chain uses TRBV19 with TRBJ2-7; 8 nucleotides match TRBD1. The CDR3 totals 12 residues. Losses at the gene ends were 6 bases for V and 8 bases for J; bases not matched to a gene: 6. Germline loops: CDR1 LNHDA, CDR2 SQIVND (reference sequence). The CDR3: CASSYRGDKQYF. CDR3 bases: TGTGCCAGTAGCTACAGGGGGGATAAGCAGTACTTC.

The rearrangement links TRBV5-4 to TRBJ2-1; TRBD2 matches at 16 bases. The CDR3 is made up of 17 amino acids. Germline CDR1 SGHNT, CDR2 YYREEE (reference sequence). V shed 4 bases and J 5 bases; nucleotides not matched to a gene: 6. Written as DNA, the CDR3 is TGTGCCAGCAGCCTGGGACTAGCGGGAGGGGCAGACAATGAGCAGTTCTTC. As protein: CASSLGLAGGADNEQFF.

The rearrangement uses TRBV5-1 and TRBJ2-2, with D tentatively TRBD1 (6 bases). Germline CDR1 SGHRS, CDR2 YFSETQ. Trimming left V 4 bases short and J 5 bases short, with 12 bases between. CDR3 length equals 14 residues. The CDR3 here is CASSGDIGTGELFF. CDR3 DNA sequence: TGCGCCAGCAGCGGGGACATTGGGACCGGGGAGCTGTTTTTT.

In its sample, this clone was seen a few times. DNA of the CDR3: TGTGCCATCAGTGATAGACAGGGGAGTGTCAATCAGCCCCAGCATTTT. This sequence encodes CAISDRQGSVNQPQHF. This chain connects TRBV10-3 to TRBJ1-5, with TRBD1 matching over 8 bases. Germline CDR1 reads ENHRY; CDR2 reads SYGVKD. There are 16 residues in the CDR3. Trimming at V came to 3 bases and at J to 3 bases, leaving 7 bases not matched to a gene.

The chain combines TRBV28 with TRBJ1-6, with D possibly matching TRBD1 (5 bases). Trimming cost V 6 bases and J 5 bases, with 11 bases left between them. CDR3 length: 14 residues. Germline-derived CDR1 and CDR2 are MDHEN and SYDVKM. The CDR3 spells CASSSDNNNSPLHF. The CDR3 region has the DNA TGTGCCAGCAGCTCGGACAACAATAATTCACCCCTCCACTTT.

The chain is built from TRBV30 and TRBJ1-2; no firm D call. CDR3 size: 11 residues. Trimming stripped 2 bases from V and 4 bases from J, with 5 bases between. Germline CDR1 reads GTSNPN; CDR2 reads SVGIG (reference sequence). The CDR3 DNA reads as TGTGCCTGGAGTTACGTCTATGGCTACACCTTC. This translates into CAWSYVYGYTF.

The V gene is TRBV18, the J gene TRBJ2-3, with unresolved D. Per the germline V gene, CDR1 is KGHSH and CDR2 is LQKENI. The CDR3 contains 13 residues. V lost 3 bases to trimming and J lost 0 bases, with 4 bases between them. CDR3 sequence (DNA): TGTGCCAGCTCACCGGCTAGCACAGATACGCAGTATTTT. It yields the protein CASSPASTDTQYF.

This chain connects TRBV7-2 to TRBJ2-5, with D possibly TRBD2 on 6 matching bases. The CDR3 sequence is 14 residues long. Trimming pared 6 bases from V and 3 bases from J, leaving 14 bases between. Germline V gene sequence: CDR1 SGHTA, CDR2 FQGNSA. The CDR3 sequence is CASSYNRGKETQYF. In nucleotides, the CDR3 is TGTGCCAGCAGTTACAACCGGGGGAAAGAGACCCAGTACTTC.

The V and J genes are TRBV5-4 and TRBJ2-6; no firm D call. V was cut by 10 bases and J by 3 bases, with 11 bases left in between. The CDR3 sequence is 13 residues long. Germline V CDR1 and CDR2: SGHNT, YYREEE (reference sequence). CDR3 loop: CAPSNGGANVLTF. The CDR3 nucleotides read TGTGCCCCCTCTAACGGTGGGGCCAACGTCCTGACTTTC.

The rearrangement uses TRBV5-1 and TRBJ2-5; D gene ambiguous. In germline, CDR1 is SGHRS, CDR2 YFSETQ. Trimming pared 7 bases from V and 5 bases from J, leaving 15 bases between. The CDR3 has 13 amino acids. CDR3 loop: CASRPISRETQYF. The CDR3 nucleotides are TGCGCCAGCCGCCCCATCAGTAGGGAGACCCAGTACTTC.

The rearrangement joins TRBV18 to TRBJ2-1; 7 nucleotides match TRBD1. The trim removed 6 bases at V and 9 bases at J, leaving 14 bases unmatched. The CDR3 totals 15 residues. Germline V gives CDR1 KGHSH, CDR2 LQKENI. CDR3 DNA sequence: TGTGCCAGCTCCCTGCTTGGGGACAGACTTTCTGAGCAGTTCTTC. This translates into CASSLLGDRLSEQFF.

In its sample, this clone was seen a few times. This sequence joins TRBV1 and TRBJ2-7. TRBV1 is a pseudogene locus. The CDR3 contains 16 residues. The CDR3 nucleotides read TGCACCAGCAGCCCCCCCCGTAGGGACCCGTCCTACGAGCAGTACTTC. As protein: CTSSPPRRDPSYEQYF.

The rearrangement joins TRBV5-6 to TRBJ1-2; D is ambiguous. Germline V gives CDR1 SGHDT, CDR2 YYEEEE. The CDR3 is 11 residues long. V was trimmed by 2 bases and J by 6 bases, leaving 5 bases between them. CDR3: CASSLANGYTF. DNA for the CDR3: TGTGCCAGCAGCTTAGCGAATGGCTACACCTTC.

V is TRBV4-1 and J is TRBJ2-3, with 9 bases that match TRBD2. Germline CDR1 MGHRA, CDR2 YSYEKL. This CDR3 has 17 amino acids. The junction had 6 bases not matched to a gene; V was cut back by 0 bases and J by 2 bases. The CDR3 spells CASSQERLADDTDTQYF. CDR3 bases: TGCGCCAGCAGCCAAGAGCGACTAGCGGACGACACAGATACGCAGTATTTT.

The chain is built from TRBV28 and TRBJ1-2; tentative D call: TRBD1 (5 bases). Germline CDR1 reads MDHEN; CDR2 reads SYDVKM. The CDR3 has 13 amino acids. Deletions cut 2 bases from V and 2 bases from J, with 6 bases between. CDR3 coding DNA: TGTGCCAGCAGTTTACAGGGAAACTATGGCTACACCTTC. Its protein is CASSLQGNYGYTF.

V is TRBV19 and J is TRBJ1-1; 8 bases map to TRBD1. V lost 8 bases, J lost 0 bases, and 2 bases stayed unmatched. Germline loops: CDR1 LNHDA, CDR2 SQIVND (reference sequence). The CDR3 consists of 13 residues. The CDR3 nucleotides read TGTGCCAGTTACAGGGGGATGAACACTGAAGCTTTCTTT. This codes for CASYRGMNTEAFF.

This chain links TRBV4-1 with TRBJ2-3; D is unclear. The CDR3 loop spans 16 amino acids. Per the germline V gene, CDR1 is MGHRA and CDR2 is YSYEKL. The V end was cut by 1 base, the J end by 0 bases, with 11 bases between. The CDR3 nucleotides read TGCGCCAGCAGCCAAGTTAATCTAGTTAGCACAGATACGCAGTATTTT. As protein: CASSQVNLVSTDTQYF.

Concerning this clone itself: A far larger clone is off by one base, so a read error is likely. The V and J genes are TRBV7-8 and TRBJ2-7, with 12 bases fitting TRBD2. Trimming removed 1 base from V and 5 bases from J; junction bases left unmatched: 15. The germline CDR1 and CDR2 sequences are SGHVS and FQNEAQ. The CDR3 is 19 amino acids. The CDR3, as DNA: TGTGCCAGCAGCTTAGGGTGGGGATTGGCTAGCGGGAGGGCTGACGAGCAGTACTTC. It yields the protein CASSLGWGLASGRADEQYF.

The gene calls are TRBV5-4 and TRBJ2-3; D may be TRBD2 (5 bases). This CDR3 has 13 amino acids. Trimming took off 6 bases at V and 2 bases at J, with 10 bases between the two ends. Germline assignment: CDR1 SGHNT and CDR2 YYREEE (reference sequence). The CDR3 loop is CASIGDYTDTQYF. The CDR3 nucleotides read TGTGCCAGCATCGGGGATTACACAGATACGCAGTATTTT.

This sequence joins TRBV5-1 and TRBJ1-1, with 8 bases fitting TRBD1. Germline loops: CDR1 SGHRS, CDR2 YFSETQ. Trimming cost V 4 bases and J 3 bases; bases outside gene matches: 8. The CDR3 consists of 15 residues. The CDR3 reads CASSRRTGSYTEAFF. The DNA for the CDR3 is TGCGCCAGCAGCCGAAGGACAGGGTCCTACACTGAAGCTTTCTTT.

This chain joins TRBV28 and TRBJ1-4, with D tentatively TRBD1 (6 bases). Germline V gene data show CDR1 as MDHEN and CDR2 as SYDVKM. Trimming stripped 5 bases from V and 3 bases from J, with 16 bases between. The CDR3 extends over 16 amino acids. The CDR3 reads CASSPTQGSANEKLFF. The CDR3 DNA follows: TGTGCCAGCAGTCCTACACAGGGCTCGGCTAATGAAAAACTGTTTTTT.